This is a list of T cell receptor beta chains from one sample in a study of blood T cells in healthy people across ages. MiXCR, applied by TCRdb to the 5' RACE reads, yields one record per CDR3 protein. Of around 790,000 distinct CDR3 sequences listed, roughly 44% are singletons. Sequencing used blood. The receptors originated from a man between 60 and 70 years old in good health. The CDR3 runs from the conserved cysteine through the conserved F or W. D genes are given only for firm matches. A row's size may be missing; if present it is once, few, many or a size class.

TRBV7-6	.	TRBJ1-1	TRBD1	TGTGCCAGCACCATACAGGGGGCAAACACTGAAGCTTTCTTT	CASTIQGANTEAFF
TRBV4-3	few	TRBJ2-7	.	TGCGCCAGCAGCCAAGTGGGCTTAGGGGAGCAGTACTTC	CASSQVGLGEQYF
TRBV29-1	few	TRBJ1-5	.	TGCAGCGGTAATCCGGGACTGCCTTATTCGCACAATCAGCCCCAGCATTTT	CSGNPGLPYSHNQPQHF
TRBV5-1	.	TRBJ1-1	.	TGCGTCAGCAGGGCTTACACTGAAGCTTTCTTT	CVSRAYTEAFF
TRBV12-3/TRBV12-4	.	TRBJ1-4	.	TGTGCCAGCAGCCGCGGGGGCGCTAATGAAAAACTGTTTTTT	CASSRGGANEKLFF
TRBV7-2	.	TRBJ2-7	.	TGTGCCAGCAGCTTAGACCCAGGGGTAGCCTACGAGCAGTACTTC	CASSLDPGVAYEQYF
TRBV6-5	few	TRBJ2-1	.	TGTGCCAGCAGTCCGGGGGGCAGGACCGTGTACAATGAGCAGTTCTTC	CASSPGGRTVYNEQFF
TRBV2	.	TRBJ2-7	.	TGTGCCACTCAGGGATCCTACGAGCAGTACTTC	CATQGSYEQYF
TRBV6-2/TRBV6-3	.	TRBJ1-1	.	TGTGCCAGCAGTTACTCCCAGGGTGTTTTACCTGAAGCTTTCTTT	CASSYSQGVLPEAFF
TRBV5-1	.	TRBJ2-7	.	TGCGCCAGCAGCTTGGAGGGGGAAATCCAGCAGTACTTC	CASSLEGEIQQYF
TRBV5-6	few	TRBJ2-5	TRBD1	TGTGCCAGCAGCCCGGGACAGTTAGAGACCCAGTACTTC	CASSPGQLETQYF
TRBV29-1	once	TRBJ2-7	.	TGCAGCGTCGACAGGAGCTCCTACAATGAGCAGTACTTC	CSVDRSSYNEQYF
TRBV4-3	many	TRBJ2-7	TRBD1	TGCGCCAGCAGCCAAGGACAGGGGGCCTACGAGCAGTACTTC	CASSQGQGAYEQYF
TRBV10-3	.	TRBJ2-1	.	TGTGCCATCAGTGAAGTAGCGGCGGCTATCTATGAGCAGTTCTTC	CAISEVAAAIYEQFF
TRBV12-3/TRBV12-4	few	TRBJ1-6	.	TGTGCCAGCAGTATAGGACAGCGAACTTCACCCCTCCACTTT	CASSIGQRTSPLHF
TRBV25-1	many	TRBJ2-7	.	TGTGCCAGCAGTGCAAGTACAGGGAGAACCTACGAGCAGTACTTC	CASSASTGRTYEQYF
TRBV2	few	TRBJ1-2	.	TGTGCCAGCTATCAAGGGGGGGACCTCCCCTACTATGGCTACACCTTC	CASYQGGDLPYYGYTF
TRBV20-1	.	TRBJ2-3	.	TGCAGTGCTAACCCGTCTAGGCCTTCGATAGATACGCAGTATTTT	CSANPSRPSIDTQYF
TRBV20-1	.	TRBJ1-1	.	TGCAGTGCAAGTGGAAACATGAACACTGAAGCTTTCTTT	CSASGNMNTEAFF
TRBV3-1	many	TRBJ2-1	TRBD1	TGTGCCAGCAGCCCAGAGTGGGCAGGGGGCAATGAGCAGTTCTTC	CASSPEWAGGNEQFF
TRBV20-1	.	TRBJ2-4	.	TGCAGTGCACTAGAGATCGAAAAGGTTAAAAACATTCAGTACTTC	CSALEIEKVKNIQYF
TRBV7-4	.	TRBJ2-1	.	TGTGCCAGCAGCTTATTTAACCCGGCCTGCTACAATGAGCAGTTCTTC	CASSLFNPACYNEQFF
TRBV6-2/TRBV6-3	.	TRBJ2-1	.	TGTGCCAGCAGTTATGGAAAGGGGTTGAATGAGCAGTTCTTC	CASSYGKGLNEQFF
TRBV7-8	.	TRBJ1-4	.	TGTGCCAGCAGCTTAGGGGCCGGAGGGGTAATGAAAAAACTGTTTTTT	CASSLGAGGVMKKLFF
TRBV12-3/TRBV12-4	.	TRBJ2-7	.	TGTGCCAGCAGTTACTTCAGGGCGCACTACGAGCAGTACTTC	CASSYFRAHYEQYF
TRBV20-1	.	TRBJ2-2	.	TGCAGTGCTAGACCAATTAGCACCGGGGAGCTGTTTTTT	CSARPISTGELFF
TRBV5-1	few	TRBJ2-2	.	TGCGCCAGCAGCCCGGGGGTATTTCCCGAGGGCACCGGGGAGCTGTTTTTT	CASSPGVFPEGTGELFF
TRBV7-8	.	TRBJ2-3	.	TGTGCCAGCAGCTTAGCGGGGATCCATAGCACAGATACGCAGTATTTT	CASSLAGIHSTDTQYF
TRBV2	.	TRBJ2-2	.	TGTGCCAGCAGTGAGGTACCAGTCTCCGGGGAGCTGTTTTTT	CASSEVPVSGELFF
TRBV2	.	TRBJ2-7	TRBD2	TGTGCCAGCAGTGAACTAGCGGGGGTCGACGAGCAGTACTTC	CASSELAGVDEQYF
TRBV6-5	few	TRBJ2-6	TRBD1	TGTGCCAGCAGAACAGGGGGCTCTGGGGCCAACGTCCTGACTTTC	CASRTGGSGANVLTF
TRBV20-1	.	TRBJ2-7	TRBD2	TGCAGTGCTAGAGACCAACTAGCGGCCGCCAACGAGAAGTACTTC	CSARDQLAAANEKYF
TRBV6-5	.	TRBJ1-1	TRBD1	TGTGCCAGCAGTTACCCCGACAGGGGAAACACTGAAGCTTTCTTT	CASSYPDRGNTEAFF
TRBV5-5	.	TRBJ1-2	.	TGTGCCACCTACGGCAGGGTTATTAATGGCTACACCTTC	CATYGRVINGYTF
TRBV29-1	many	TRBJ2-5	.	TGCAGCGTTGAAATTGAGGGGAAAGAGACCCAGTACTTC	CSVEIEGKETQYF
TRBV5-1	.	TRBJ1-5	.	TGCGCCAGCAGCCCGACAGGAGACCAAGGAGTTAGCAATCAGCCCCAGCATTTT	CASSPTGDQGVSNQPQHF
TRBV7-2	once	TRBJ1-2	.	TGTGCCAGCAGCCCGAGGGCGGGGGAAGGCTACACCTTC	CASSPRAGEGYTF